This is a list of T cell receptor beta chains from one sample in a study of OX40 agonist ivuxolimab in advanced cancers. Libraries were prepared by immunoSEQ multiplex PCR; TCRdb keeps only in-frame clonotypes and omits some of them. The sample yields about 73,000 clones, 80% to 90% seen once. The material was CD4+ or CD8+ T cells sorted from blood, obtained in a trial of the OX40 agonist ivuxolimab. These receptors originate from an adult with an advanced solid tumor such as melanoma, head and neck, liver or kidney cancer. CDR3s include the opening cysteine and the closing phenylalanine or tryptophan. A D gene is named only where the DNA matches it firmly. Only part of the rows carry a size: once, few, many, or a class if the clone is expanded.

-	-	TRBJ2-3	TRBV7-9	CASSLTLRPTSTDTQYF	TGTGCCAGCAGCTTAACTTTGAGACCGACTAGCACAGATACGCAGTATTTT
-	-	TRBJ1-5	TRBV27	CASSLSPGNQPQHF	TGTGCCAGCAGTTTATCACCCGGGAATCAGCCCCAGCATTTT
-	-	TRBJ2-1	TRBV6-5	CASTGPGNEQFF	TGTGCCAGCACTGGGCCGGGGAATGAGCAGTTCTTC
-	-	TRBJ2-7	TRBV5-4	CASSYGLWDGQQYF	TGTGCCAGCAGCTACGGACTATGGGACGGACAGCAGTACTTC
TRBD1	-	TRBJ1-4	TRBV10-3	CAIRDPGQGMEKLFF	TGTGCCATCAGGGACCCGGGACAGGGTATGGAAAAACTGTTTTTT
-	-	TRBJ2-1	TRBV11-2	CASSADRSSYNEQFF	TGTGCCAGCAGCGCCGACAGGAGCTCCTACAATGAGCAGTTCTTC
TRBD1	-	TRBJ1-2	TRBV29-1	CSVGPQTRDRAYGYTF	TGCAGCGTTGGCCCGCAGACTCGGGACAGGGCGTATGGCTACACCTTC
-	-	TRBJ1-5	TRBV4-1	CASSQKLGQPQHF	TGCGCCAGCAGCCAAAAACTTGGTCAGCCCCAGCATTTT
-	-	TRBJ1-1	TRBV27	CASAISGSVNTEAFF	TGTGCCAGCGCAATAAGTGGGTCGGTCAACACTGAAGCTTTCTTT
-	-	TRBJ1-1	TRBV7-6	CASSAQGPADTEAFF	TGTGCCAGCAGCGCACAGGGACCTGCCGACACTGAAGCTTTCTTT
-	-	TRBJ2-3	TRBV10-1	CASSAPGDTQYF	TGCGCCAGCAGTGCCCCCGGAGATACGCAGTATTTT
-	-	TRBJ2-2	TRBV27	CVSSLAGELFF	TGTGTCAGCTCTCTAGCCGGGGAGCTGTTTTTT
-	few	TRBJ2-7	TRBV7-3	CASSPWAGYEQYF	TGTGCCAGCAGCCCGTGGGCGGGATACGAGCAGTACTTC
TRBD1	once	TRBJ2-5	TRBV7-9	CASSRAGGMETQYF	TGTGCCAGCAGCCGGGCAGGGGGCATGGAGACCCAGTACTTC
TRBD2	-	TRBJ2-4	TRBV6-5	CASSDGRGAKNIQYF	TGTGCCAGCTCGGACGGGAGGGGGGCCAAAAACATTCAGTACTTC
-	-	TRBJ2-1	TRBV29-1	CSISSYEQFF	TGCAGCATTAGTAGCTATGAGCAGTTCTTC
TRBD2	-	TRBJ2-5	TRBV5-8	CASSLPLAEETQYF	TGTGCCAGCAGCTTGCCTCTAGCGGAAGAGACCCAGTACTTC
-	few	TRBJ2-1	TRBV29-1	CSVRGRRPRSSYNEQFF	TGCAGCGTTCGCGGGCGTAGACCAAGGAGCTCCTACAATGAGCAGTTCTTC
-	-	TRBJ1-5	TRBV10-3	CAISGPPQGSNQPQHF	TGTGCCATCAGTGGACCCCCACAGGGTAGCAATCAGCCCCAGCATTTT
-	-	TRBJ2-3	TRBV18	CASSNFRVTDTQYF	TGTGCCAGCTCCAATTTCAGGGTCACAGATACGCAGTATTTT
-	once	TRBJ2-1	TRBV7-3	CASRDVRALDNEQFF	TGTGCCAGCAGGGATGTAAGGGCCTTGGACAATGAGCAGTTCTTC
-	-	TRBJ1-1	TRBV27	CASSSRVGENTEAFF	TGTGCCAGCAGTTCCCGTGTCGGGGAGAACACTGAAGCTTTCTTT
-	-	TRBJ2-7	TRBV6-1	CASSEGTFYEQYF	TGTGCCAGCAGTGAGGGGACATTCTACGAGCAGTACTTC
-	-	TRBJ1-2	TRBV6-9	CASSPWTENYGYTF	TGTGCCAGCAGTCCCTGGACAGAAAACTATGGCTACACCTTC
-	-	TRBJ1-2	TRBV19	CASSDPPGGHYGYTF	TGTGCCAGTAGTGATCCCCCCGGAGGGCACTATGGCTACACCTTC
-	few	TRBJ2-7	TRBV27	CASIRGYEQYF	TGTGCCAGCATAAGGGGCTACGAGCAGTACTTC
-	-	TRBJ2-5	TRBV29-1	CSVVVEETQYF	TGCAGCGTTGTTGTAGAAGAGACCCAGTACTTC
TRBD2	once	TRBJ2-7	TRBV27	CASSSGLAYYEQYF	TGTGCCAGCAGTTCCGGACTAGCGTACTACGAGCAGTACTTC
-	-	TRBJ2-5	TRBV27	CASSLFGIETQYF	TGTGCCAGCAGTTTATTTGGAATAGAGACCCAGTACTTC
-	once	TRBJ2-7	TRBV27	CASGGSGGRTTGKQYF	TGTGCCAGCGGAGGATCTGGAGGGCGGACGACAGGAAAGCAGTACTTC
-	-	TRBJ1-1	TRBV2	CASSDSPGGTEAFF	TGTGCCAGCAGTGATTCGCCCGGGGGCACTGAAGCTTTCTTT
-	once	TRBJ1-1	TRBV27	CASSLSQRTEAFF	TGTGCCAGCAGTTTATCCCAACGAACTGAAGCTTTCTTT
TRBD1	once	TRBJ2-5	TRBV5-4	CASSSRTGQETQYF	TGTGCCAGCAGCTCGAGGACAGGGCAAGAGACCCAGTACTTC
-	many	TRBJ1-2	TRBV7-8	CASSPSGGNIYGYTF	TGTGCCAGCAGCCCGAGCGGAGGGAATATCTATGGCTACACCTTC
-	-	TRBJ2-3	TRBV11-2	CASSHYPSTTAPITDTQYF	TGTGCCAGCAGCCACTACCCGTCAACAACTGCCCCGATCACAGATACGCAGTATTTT
-	-	TRBJ2-7	TRBV5-4	CASSSSQAGASYEQYF	TGTGCCAGCAGCTCATCCCAGGCTGGGGCATCCTACGAGCAGTACTTC
-	-	TRBJ2-1	TRBV28	CATTDGNEQFF	TGTGCCACCACTGACGGCAATGAGCAGTTCTTC
-	few	TRBJ2-5	TRBV30	CAWSVGSGGGETQYF	TGTGCCTGGAGTGTTGGGTCTGGGGGCGGGGAGACCCAGTACTTC
TRBD2	-	TRBJ2-3	TRBV7-9	CASSLASGGPLDTQYF	TGTGCCAGCAGCTTAGCGTCGGGAGGGCCGTTGGATACGCAGTATTTT
TRBD1	-	TRBJ1-5	TRBV10-3	CAIGGTGAFQPQHF	TGTGCCATCGGCGGGACAGGGGCCTTTCAGCCCCAGCATTTT
TRBD2	-	TRBJ2-7	TRBV11-2	CASSLYRAGGYEQYF	TGTGCCAGCAGCTTATACCGAGCGGGAGGCTACGAGCAGTACTTC
-	-	TRBJ1-4	TRBV6-1	CATRLPPAEKLFF	TGTGCCACCCGTCTCCCACCTGCCGAAAAACTGTTTTTT
TRBD1	-	TRBJ1-1	TRBV29-1	CSVIPRTGNTEAFF	TGCAGCGTTATTCCCCGGACAGGGAACACTGAAGCTTTCTTT
-	-	TRBJ1-1	TRBV7-8	CASSLGAEGAFF	TGTGCCAGCAGCTTAGGCGCTGAAGGAGCTTTCTTT
TRBD1	-	TRBJ2-7	TRBV27	CASSLGQGAYEQYF	TGTGCCAGCAGTCTCGGACAGGGGGCCTACGAGCAGTACTTC
-	once	TRBJ2-1	TRBV27	CASSSGGAYNEQFF	TGTGCCAGCAGTTCGGGCGGTGCTTACAATGAGCAGTTCTTC
-	-	TRBJ2-5	TRBV5-8	CATPAGGQETQYF	TGTGCCACTCCAGCCGGGGGCCAAGAGACCCAGTACTTC
-	-	TRBJ2-3	TRBV18	CASSPSYVTARDPESTDTQYF	TGTGCCAGCTCACCATCATACGTCACGGCAAGGGACCCCGAAAGCACAGATACGCAGTATTTT